Listed below are T cell receptor beta chains from one sample, sequenced in a study of cytomegalovirus exposure and HLA in healthy donors. Sequencing was performed with immunoSEQ multiplex PCR; in TCRdb, only in-frame clones are kept and a portion is missing. This table has roughly 120,000 clones, about 63% appearing once. The sequenced sample was PBMCs. These receptors all come from a man younger than 45 in good health and CMV-seropositive. Both conserved end residues are part of each CDR3. The order of the fields is D gene, clone size, J gene, V gene, CDR3 protein, CDR3 DNA. A D gene is named only where the DNA matches it firmly. Clone size, where shown, is once, few, many, or a class for clones that have expanded.

d_gene: TRBD1
abundance: few
j_gene: TRBJ2-1
v_gene: TRBV4-3
CDR3aa: CASSQYRGPYNEQFF
CDR3nt: TGCGCCAGCAGCCAATACAGGGGGCCCTACAATGAGCAGTTCTTC

d_gene: TRBD1
abundance: -
j_gene: TRBJ1-4
v_gene: TRBV5-1
CDR3aa: CASSIDRGENAFF
CDR3nt: TGCGCCAGCAGCATCGACAGGGGTGAGAACGCTTTTTTT

d_gene: TRBD1
abundance: -
j_gene: TRBJ1-3
v_gene: TRBV19
CDR3aa: CASSILPGTGSGNTIYF
CDR3nt: TGTGCCAGTAGTATTTTGCCCGGGACAGGATCTGGAAACACCATATATTTT

d_gene: -
abundance: few
j_gene: TRBJ2-1
v_gene: TRBV19
CDR3aa: CASSIRGGPVDEQFF
CDR3nt: TGTGCCAGTAGTATCAGGGGCGGTCCCGTGGATGAGCAGTTCTTC

d_gene: -
abundance: -
j_gene: TRBJ1-2
v_gene: TRBV6-5
CDR3aa: CASSLYRVGNGYTF
CDR3nt: TGTGCCAGCAGCCTTTACAGGGTTGGGAATGGCTACACCTTC

d_gene: -
abundance: -
j_gene: TRBJ1-4
v_gene: TRBV19
CDR3aa: CASSRVYEKLFF
CDR3nt: TGTGCCAGTAGTAGAGTCTATGAAAAACTGTTTTTT

d_gene: TRBD2
abundance: -
j_gene: TRBJ2-5
v_gene: TRBV2
CDR3aa: CASSEALGRVQETQYF
CDR3nt: TGTGCCAGCAGTGAAGCGCTGGGGAGGGTCCAAGAGACCCAGTACTTC

d_gene: TRBD1
abundance: -
j_gene: TRBJ2-2
v_gene: TRBV11-3
CDR3aa: CASSARTGAGELFF
CDR3nt: TGTGCCAGCAGCGCCAGGACAGGAGCCGGGGAGCTGTTTTTT

d_gene: -
abundance: -
j_gene: TRBJ2-7
v_gene: TRBV6-6
CDR3aa: CASSYVAVSGEQYF
CDR3nt: TGTGCCAGCAGTTACGTGGCGGTCTCCGGCGAGCAGTACTTC

d_gene: TRBD1
abundance: -
j_gene: TRBJ2-7
v_gene: TRBV10-1
CDR3aa: CASSGQGYEQYF
CDR3nt: TGCGCCAGCAGTGGACAGGGGTACGAGCAGTACTTC

d_gene: TRBD2
abundance: -
j_gene: TRBJ2-3
v_gene: TRBV9
CDR3aa: CASSATSGVTDTQYF
CDR3nt: TGTGCCAGCAGTGCTACTAGCGGGGTCACAGATACGCAGTATTTT

d_gene: TRBD2
abundance: few
j_gene: TRBJ2-3
v_gene: TRBV29-1
CDR3aa: CSVLLAGSGTDTQYF
CDR3nt: TGCAGCGTGTTACTAGCGGGAAGTGGCACAGATACGCAGTATTTT

d_gene: -
abundance: -
j_gene: TRBJ2-3
v_gene: TRBV25-1
CDR3aa: CASSEWGGTDTQYF
CDR3nt: TGTGCCAGCAGTGAATGGGGGGGCACAGATACGCAGTATTTT

d_gene: TRBD1
abundance: few
j_gene: TRBJ1-4
v_gene: TRBV5-4
CDR3aa: CASSQESGTGNEKLFF
CDR3nt: TGTGCCAGCAGCCAAGAGTCCGGGACAGGCAATGAAAAACTGTTTTTT

d_gene: TRBD2
abundance: -
j_gene: TRBJ2-5
v_gene: TRBV11-1
CDR3aa: CASSSSGRETQYF
CDR3nt: TGTGCCAGCAGCTCCAGCGGGAGGGAGACCCAGTACTTC

d_gene: -
abundance: few
j_gene: TRBJ1-1
v_gene: TRBV28
CDR3aa: CASGRVEAFF
CDR3nt: TGTGCCAGCGGCCGGGTTGAAGCTTTCTTT

d_gene: -
abundance: -
j_gene: TRBJ2-3
v_gene: TRBV9
CDR3aa: CASAVAGPDTQYF
CDR3nt: TGTGCCAGCGCTGTGGCGGGACCAGATACGCAGTATTTT

d_gene: TRBD2
abundance: few
j_gene: TRBJ2-3
v_gene: TRBV4-3
CDR3aa: CASSKRSTSGRRTSTDTQYF
CDR3nt: TGCGCCAGCAGCAAACGCTCGACTAGCGGGAGGCGGACTAGCACAGATACGCAGTATTTT

d_gene: -
abundance: -
j_gene: TRBJ2-1
v_gene: TRBV28
CDR3aa: CASGRPHNEQFF
CDR3nt: TGTGCCAGCGGGAGGCCCCACAATGAGCAGTTCTTC

d_gene: -
abundance: -
j_gene: TRBJ1-4
v_gene: TRBV28
CDR3aa: CASSPPGEGEKLFF
CDR3nt: TGTGCCAGCAGTCCCCCAGGGGAGGGAGAAAAACTGTTTTTT

d_gene: TRBD2
abundance: -
j_gene: TRBJ2-1
v_gene: TRBV9
CDR3aa: CASSEGAGRETYNEQFF
CDR3nt: TGTGCCAGCAGCGAGGGAGCCGGGCGGGAGACCTACAATGAGCAGTTCTTC

d_gene: -
abundance: -
j_gene: TRBJ2-3
v_gene: TRBV6-4
CDR3aa: CASSDSEVGVDTQYF
CDR3nt: TGTGCCAGCAGTGACTCGGAAGTGGGAGTAGATACGCAGTATTTT

d_gene: -
abundance: -
j_gene: TRBJ1-2
v_gene: TRBV28
CDR3aa: CASSFLEGYTF
CDR3nt: TGTGCCAGCAGTTTCCTTGAGGGCTACACCTTC

d_gene: TRBD2
abundance: -
j_gene: TRBJ2-1
v_gene: TRBV2
CDR3aa: CASSAPGLARYNEQFF
CDR3nt: TGTGCCAGCAGTGCACCGGGACTAGCGCGTTACAATGAGCAGTTCTTC

d_gene: -
abundance: -
j_gene: TRBJ2-7
v_gene: TRBV5-1
CDR3aa: CASSPGPLGRGYEQYF
CDR3nt: TGCGCCAGCAGCCCCGGCCCCCTAGGAAGGGGTTACGAGCAGTACTTC

d_gene: TRBD1
abundance: -
j_gene: TRBJ2-1
v_gene: TRBV5-1
CDR3aa: CASSFTGDRGYNEQFF
CDR3nt: TGCGCCAGCAGCTTTACAGGGGACAGGGGTTACAATGAGCAGTTCTTC

d_gene: -
abundance: -
j_gene: TRBJ2-1
v_gene: TRBV19
CDR3aa: CASISNSHEQFF
CDR3nt: TGTGCCAGTATCTCTAACTCCCATGAGCAGTTCTTC

d_gene: TRBD1
abundance: once
j_gene: TRBJ2-7
v_gene: TRBV4-1
CDR3aa: CASSPRDRSYEQYF
CDR3nt: TGCGCCAGCAGCCCACGGGACAGGTCCTACGAGCAGTACTTC

d_gene: TRBD2
abundance: -
j_gene: TRBJ2-1
v_gene: TRBV11-3
CDR3aa: CASSHEALAGLDEQFF
CDR3nt: TGTGCCAGCAGCCACGAGGCCCTAGCGGGTCTTGATGAGCAGTTCTTC

d_gene: -
abundance: -
j_gene: TRBJ1-5
v_gene: TRBV7-2
CDR3aa: CASSPNRDQPQHF
CDR3nt: TGTGCCAGCAGCCCAAACAGGGATCAGCCCCAGCATTTT

d_gene: -
abundance: -
j_gene: TRBJ1-4
v_gene: TRBV6-5
CDR3aa: CASSYSRWQGGEKLFF
CDR3nt: TGTGCCAGCAGTTACTCGAGATGGCAGGGCGGAGAAAAACTGTTTTTT

d_gene: -
abundance: -
j_gene: TRBJ1-2
v_gene: TRBV27
CDR3aa: CASSLSWGRDYGYTF
CDR3nt: TGTGCCAGCAGTTTATCCTGGGGGCGAGACTATGGCTACACCTTC

d_gene: TRBD1
abundance: few
j_gene: TRBJ1-5
v_gene: TRBV7-9
CDR3aa: CASSPTGGGDNQPQHF
CDR3nt: TGTGCCAGCAGTCCGACAGGGGGCGGCGACAATCAGCCCCAGCATTTT

d_gene: -
abundance: -
j_gene: TRBJ2-5
v_gene: TRBV7-2
CDR3aa: CASSSRVQETQYF
CDR3nt: TGTGCCAGCAGCAGCAGGGTCCAAGAGACCCAGTACTTC

d_gene: -
abundance: once
j_gene: TRBJ2-3
v_gene: TRBV7-9
CDR3aa: CASSLQGTGGVVTQYF
CDR3nt: TGTGCCAGCAGCTTACAGGGGACGGGAGGAGTTGTTACGCAGTATTTT

d_gene: -
abundance: -
j_gene: TRBJ2-1
v_gene: TRBV10-1
CDR3aa: CASSPRDNIYNEQFF
CDR3nt: TGCGCCAGCAGTCCCCGGGACAATATCTACAATGAGCAGTTCTTC

d_gene: -
abundance: few
j_gene: TRBJ1-5
v_gene: TRBV4-3
CDR3aa: CASSQVLVWNQPQHF
CDR3nt: TGCGCCAGCAGCCAAGTGTTAGTTTGGAATCAGCCCCAGCATTTT

d_gene: -
abundance: -
j_gene: TRBJ2-4
v_gene: TRBV4-3
CDR3aa: CASSQTAPYAKNIQYF
CDR3nt: TGCGCCAGCAGCCAAACAGCCCCTTACGCCAAAAACATTCAGTACTTC

d_gene: TRBD1
abundance: -
j_gene: TRBJ1-5
v_gene: TRBV19
CDR3aa: CASRGQGGNQPQHF
CDR3nt: TGTGCCAGTAGAGGACAGGGTGGCAATCAGCCCCAGCATTTT

d_gene: TRBD1
abundance: -
j_gene: TRBJ2-5
v_gene: TRBV5-1
CDR3aa: CASSYRQGGETQYF
CDR3nt: TGCGCCAGCAGCTACCGACAGGGCGGCGAGACCCAGTACTTC

d_gene: -
abundance: few
j_gene: TRBJ1-1
v_gene: TRBV19
CDR3aa: CASSIGQQGQNTEAFF
CDR3nt: TGTGCCAGTAGTATAGGTCAACAGGGCCAGAACACTGAAGCTTTCTTT

d_gene: -
abundance: -
j_gene: TRBJ2-5
v_gene: TRBV19
CDR3aa: CASRGRFGETQYF
CDR3nt: TGTGCCAGTAGAGGGAGGTTCGGTGAGACCCAGTACTTC

d_gene: TRBD1
abundance: -
j_gene: TRBJ2-2
v_gene: TRBV27
CDR3aa: CASSFDRDFLTGELFF
CDR3nt: TGTGCCAGCAGTTTTGACAGGGATTTTCTCACCGGGGAGCTGTTTTTT

d_gene: -
abundance: -
j_gene: TRBJ2-3
v_gene: TRBV5-6
CDR3aa: CAAAGHSTDTQYF
CDR3nt: TGTGCCGCTGCTGGACACAGCACAGATACGCAGTATTTT

d_gene: TRBD2
abundance: -
j_gene: TRBJ2-3
v_gene: TRBV27
CDR3aa: CASTSGSSRTQYF
CDR3nt: TGTGCCAGCACTAGCGGGAGCAGCCGTACGCAGTATTTT

d_gene: -
abundance: few
j_gene: TRBJ1-5
v_gene: TRBV5-1
CDR3aa: CASSLDNPDQPQHF
CDR3nt: TGCGCCAGCAGCTTGGACAATCCAGATCAGCCCCAGCATTTT

d_gene: TRBD2
abundance: -
j_gene: TRBJ2-1
v_gene: TRBV7-2
CDR3aa: CASSFSGTSGNEQFF
CDR3nt: TGTGCCAGCAGCTTCTCCGGGACTAGCGGAAATGAGCAGTTCTTC

d_gene: TRBD1
abundance: -
j_gene: TRBJ2-7
v_gene: TRBV18
CDR3aa: CASSPNRGTYEQYF
CDR3nt: TGTGCCAGCTCACCAAACAGGGGGACCTACGAGCAGTACTTC

d_gene: -
abundance: medium-sized
j_gene: TRBJ1-1
v_gene: TRBV27
CDR3aa: CASTPPGKFF
CDR3nt: TGTGCCAGCACCCCCCCGGGGAAGTTCTTT

d_gene: -
abundance: few
j_gene: TRBJ1-5
v_gene: TRBV6-1
CDR3aa: CASSEGGGPVNQPQHF
CDR3nt: TGTGCCAGCAGTGAAGGGGGGGGTCCCGTAAATCAGCCCCAGCATTTT

d_gene: -
abundance: -
j_gene: TRBJ1-2
v_gene: TRBV5-4
CDR3aa: CASSFNRGADDYTF
CDR3nt: TGTGCCAGCAGCTTCAATCGGGGGGCTGACGACTACACCTTC

d_gene: TRBD1
abundance: -
j_gene: TRBJ1-4
v_gene: TRBV5-1
CDR3aa: CASSLQGGADEKLFF
CDR3nt: TGCGCCAGCAGCTTGCAGGGGGGCGCCGATGAAAAACTGTTTTTT

d_gene: -
abundance: -
j_gene: TRBJ1-1
v_gene: TRBV25-1
CDR3aa: CASSPGTEAFF
CDR3nt: TGTGCCAGCAGTCCAGGGACTGAAGCTTTCTTT

d_gene: TRBD1
abundance: -
j_gene: TRBJ1-2
v_gene: TRBV27
CDR3aa: CASSLLQGGGYTF
CDR3nt: TGTGCCAGCAGTTTGCTTCAGGGGGGTGGCTACACCTTC

d_gene: -
abundance: -
j_gene: TRBJ1-1
v_gene: TRBV6-1
CDR3aa: CASSSLSRDTEAFF
CDR3nt: TGTGCCAGCAGTTCCCTCAGTCGGGACACTGAAGCTTTCTTT